The present entry profiles one TCR beta chain with its context. The antigen is undetermined. This sample was included in a study of shared clonotypes between healthy human individuals. Looking at the study overall: The composition of the donors was a couple of women and three men aged 18 to 49. Study results and caveats: Sampling covered nothing but blood. Tissue TCR repertoires likely differ from those found in blood.

TCRdb keeps only in-frame clones here, not all; method: immunoSEQ multiplex PCR. The sample lists 2 million to 3 million clones; more than 85% were seen once. Memory CD4+ cells were the fraction left after CD45RA+ naive selection. The receptor comes from a man between 18 and 35 years old in good health. Some clones in this sample may be carry-over from other donors' samples. The material sequenced was naive CD4+ T cells from PBMCs. Noted subset: CD45RA+ positively selected.

The CDR3 sequence: CASSLARLAGGDEQFF. In nucleotides, the CDR3 is TGTGCCAGCAGCTTGGCCCGGCTAGCGGGCGGCGATGAGCAGTTCTTC. The chain links TRBV5-8 to TRBJ2-1; 8 positions match TRBD2. The trim removed 0 bases at V and 8 bases at J, leaving 10 bases unmatched. Germline V gene data show CDR1 as SGHTS and CDR2 as YDEGEE. The CDR3 is 16 residues long. The full variable domain, with the rest looked up from reference TRBV5-8 and TRBJ2-1, is EAGVTQSPTHLIKTRGQQATLRCSPISGHTSVYWYQQALGLGLQFLLWYDEGEERNRGNFPPRFSGRQFPNYSSELNVNALELEDSALYLCASSLARLAGGDEQFFGPGTRLTVL.